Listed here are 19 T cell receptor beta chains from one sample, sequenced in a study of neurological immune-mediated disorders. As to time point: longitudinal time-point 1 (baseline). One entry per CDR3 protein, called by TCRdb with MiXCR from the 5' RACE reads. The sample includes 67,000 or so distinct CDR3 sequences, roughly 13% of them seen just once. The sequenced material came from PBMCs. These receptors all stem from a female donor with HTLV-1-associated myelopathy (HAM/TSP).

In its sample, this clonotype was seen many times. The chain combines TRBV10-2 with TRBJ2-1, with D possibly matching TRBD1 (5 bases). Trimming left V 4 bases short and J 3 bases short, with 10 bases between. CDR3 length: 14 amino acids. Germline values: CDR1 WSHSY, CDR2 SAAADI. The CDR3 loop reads CASSGGSGYNEQFF. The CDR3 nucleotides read TGCGCCAGCAGTGGGGGCTCAGGCTACAATGAGCAGTTCTTC.

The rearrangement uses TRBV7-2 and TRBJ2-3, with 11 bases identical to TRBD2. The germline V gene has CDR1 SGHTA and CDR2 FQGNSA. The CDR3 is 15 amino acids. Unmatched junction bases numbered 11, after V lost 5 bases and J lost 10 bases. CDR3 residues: CASSPGGSGGAAQYF. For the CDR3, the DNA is TGTGCCAGCAGCCCTGGTGGTAGCGGGGGGGCGGCGCAGTATTTT.

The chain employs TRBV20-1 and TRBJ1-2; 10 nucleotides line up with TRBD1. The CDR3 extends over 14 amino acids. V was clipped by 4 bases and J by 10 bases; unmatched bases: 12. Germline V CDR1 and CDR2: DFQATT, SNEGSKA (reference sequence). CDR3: CSAIVGQGNGDYTF. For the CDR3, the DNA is TGCAGTGCTATTGTGGGACAGGGGAACGGTGACTACACCTTC.

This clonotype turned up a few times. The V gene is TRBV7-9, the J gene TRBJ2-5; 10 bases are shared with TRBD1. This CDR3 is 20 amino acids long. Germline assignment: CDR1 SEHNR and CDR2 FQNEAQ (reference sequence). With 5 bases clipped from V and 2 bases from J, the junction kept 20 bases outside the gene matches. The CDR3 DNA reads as TGTGCCAGCAGCCCAGTATTAGGAGGAGACCGGGACAGGGGTCAAGAGACCCAGTACTTC. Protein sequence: CASSPVLGGDRDRGQETQYF.

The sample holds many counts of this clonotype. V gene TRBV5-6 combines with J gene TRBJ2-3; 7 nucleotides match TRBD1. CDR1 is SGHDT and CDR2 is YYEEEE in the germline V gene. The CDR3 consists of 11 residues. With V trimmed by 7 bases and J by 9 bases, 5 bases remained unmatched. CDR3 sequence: CASGRQGTQYF. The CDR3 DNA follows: TGTGCCAGCGGTCGACAGGGAACGCAGTATTTT.

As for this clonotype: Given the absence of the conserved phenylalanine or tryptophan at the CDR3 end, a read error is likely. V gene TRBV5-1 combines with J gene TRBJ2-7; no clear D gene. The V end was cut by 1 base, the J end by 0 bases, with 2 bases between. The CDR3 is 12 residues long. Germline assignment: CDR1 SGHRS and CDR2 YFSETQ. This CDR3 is CASSLCSYEQYL. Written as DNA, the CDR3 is TGCGCCAGCAGCTTGTGCTCCTACGAGCAGTACCTC.

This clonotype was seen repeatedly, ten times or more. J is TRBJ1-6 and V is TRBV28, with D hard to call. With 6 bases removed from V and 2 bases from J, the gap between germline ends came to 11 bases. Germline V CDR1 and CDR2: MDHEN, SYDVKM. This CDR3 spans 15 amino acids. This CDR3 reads CASRSGLTYNSPLHF. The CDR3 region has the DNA TGTGCCAGCAGGAGCGGCCTAACCTATAATTCACCCCTCCACTTT.

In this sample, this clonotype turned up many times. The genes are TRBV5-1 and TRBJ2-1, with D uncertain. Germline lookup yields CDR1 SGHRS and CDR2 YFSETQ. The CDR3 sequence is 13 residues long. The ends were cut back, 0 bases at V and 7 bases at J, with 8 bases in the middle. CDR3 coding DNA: TGCGCCAGCAGCTTGGCCGTGGGGAATGAGCAGTTCTTC. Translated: CASSLAVGNEQFF.

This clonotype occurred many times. CDR3 sequence reads: CASSWGRTAQTQYF. Written as DNA, the CDR3 is TGTGCCAGCAGCTGGGGCCGGACTGCCCAGACCCAGTACTTC. This sequence joins TRBV5-5 and TRBJ2-5, with D possibly called TRBD1 or TRBD2 (5 bases each). V was clipped by 3 bases and J by 6 bases, with 15 bases between them. The CDR3 has 14 amino acids. Germline-derived CDR1 and CDR2 are SGHKS and YYEKEE (reference sequence).

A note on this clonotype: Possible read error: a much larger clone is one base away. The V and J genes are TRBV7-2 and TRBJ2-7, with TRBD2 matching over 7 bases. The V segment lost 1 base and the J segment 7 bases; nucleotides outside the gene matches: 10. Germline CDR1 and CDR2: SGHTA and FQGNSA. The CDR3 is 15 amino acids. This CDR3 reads CASSLVRGCPSEQYF. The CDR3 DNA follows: TGTGCCAGCAGCTTAGTGCGGGGGTGCCCGAGTGAGCAGTACTTC.

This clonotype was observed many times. This CDR3 reads CASQTRMSNEQFF. The DNA for the CDR3 is TGCGCCAGTCAGACTAGGATGAGCAATGAGCAGTTCTTC. This chain uses TRBV5-1 with TRBJ2-1; maybe TRBD2 (6 bases). V was clipped by 8 bases and J by 6 bases, with 15 bases between them. The CDR3 has 13 amino acids. Germline V CDR1 and CDR2: SGHRS, YFSETQ.

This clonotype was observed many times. CDR3 region: CASSLGLAGVGGELFF. The CDR3 DNA reads as TGTGCCAGCAGCTTGGGCCTAGCGGGAGTCGGCGGGGAGCTGTTTTTT. The rearrangement uses TRBV7-9 and TRBJ2-2; 10 bases match TRBD2. The CDR3 covers 16 residues. The V segment lost 3 bases and the J segment 7 bases; nucleotides outside the gene matches: 8. The V gene's germline CDR1 is SEHNR and CDR2 FQNEAQ (reference sequence). The variable domain in full, with the rest retrieved from reference TRBV7-9 and TRBJ2-2, is DTGVSQNPRHKITKRGQNVTFRCDPISEHNRLYWYRQTLGQGPEFLTYFQNEAQLEKSRLLSDRFSAERPKGSFSTLEIQRTEQGDSAMYLCASSLGLAGVGGELFFGEGSRLTVL.

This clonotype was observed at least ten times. CDR3: CASSLAGGLYQPQHF. The CDR3 nucleotides are TGCGCCAGCAGCTTGGCCGGCGGGTTGTATCAGCCCCAGCATTTT. The rearrangement uses TRBV5-1 and TRBJ1-5; D remains ambiguous. CDR1 and CDR2 from the germline V gene are SGHRS and YFSETQ. This CDR3 spans 15 amino acids. V lost 0 bases, J lost 5 bases, and 12 bases lay in between.

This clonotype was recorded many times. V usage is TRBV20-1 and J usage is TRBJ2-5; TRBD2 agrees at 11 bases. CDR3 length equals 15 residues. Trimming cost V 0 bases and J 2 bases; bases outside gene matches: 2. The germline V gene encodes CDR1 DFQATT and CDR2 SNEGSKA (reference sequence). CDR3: CSARDLAGGQETQYF. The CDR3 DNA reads TGCAGTGCTAGAGATCTAGCGGGGGGACAAGAGACCCAGTACTTC.

The CDR3 loop reads CASSVGAMNTEAFF. CDR3 nucleotides: TGTGCCAGCAGCGTAGGTGCAATGAACACTGAAGCTTTCTTT. V and J are TRBV9 and TRBJ1-1; D is undetermined. The CDR3 runs to 14 residues. The V end lost 0 bases, the J end lost 0 bases, and 6 bases lay between the germline ends. CDR1 and CDR2 (germline): SGDLS, YYNGEE. Together with reference TRBV9 and TRBJ1-1, the CDR3 gives the full variable domain: DSGVTQTPKHLITATGQRVTLRCSPRSGDLSVYWYQQSLDQGLQFLIQYYNGEERAKGNILERFSAQQFPDLHSELNLSSLELGDSALYFCASSVGAMNTEAFFGQGTRLTVV.

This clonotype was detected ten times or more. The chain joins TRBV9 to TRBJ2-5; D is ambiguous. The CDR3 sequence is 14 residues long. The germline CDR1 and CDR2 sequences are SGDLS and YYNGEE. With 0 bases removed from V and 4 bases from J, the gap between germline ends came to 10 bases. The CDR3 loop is CASSVGLDLETQYF. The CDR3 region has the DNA TGTGCCAGCAGCGTAGGACTCGATCTAGAGACCCAGTACTTC.

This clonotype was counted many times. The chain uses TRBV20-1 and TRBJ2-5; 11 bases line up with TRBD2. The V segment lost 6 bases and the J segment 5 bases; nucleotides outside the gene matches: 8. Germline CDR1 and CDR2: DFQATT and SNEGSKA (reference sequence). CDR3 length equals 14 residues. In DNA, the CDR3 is TGCAGTGCAGGGACTAGCGGAAGTCATGAGACCCAGTACTTC. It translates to CSAGTSGSHETQYF.

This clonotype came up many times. The CDR3 region is CASSSTGTFSDPRAYEQYF. CDR3 DNA sequence: TGTGCCAGCAGTTCTACTGGGACGTTTTCGGACCCACGAGCCTACGAGCAGTACTTC. The chain recombines TRBV7-2 with TRBJ2-7; D possibly uses TRBD1 or TRBD2 (5 bases each). Germline loops: CDR1 SGHTA, CDR2 FQGNSA. The CDR3 is 19 residues long. V dropped 6 bases and J dropped 2 bases, with 29 bases sitting between them.

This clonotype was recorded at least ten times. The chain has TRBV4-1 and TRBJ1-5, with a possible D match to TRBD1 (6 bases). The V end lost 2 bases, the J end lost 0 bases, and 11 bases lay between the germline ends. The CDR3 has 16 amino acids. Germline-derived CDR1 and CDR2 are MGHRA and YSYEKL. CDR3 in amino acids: CASSQQTGPSNQPQHF. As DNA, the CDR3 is TGCGCCAGCAGCCAACAGACAGGTCCTAGCAATCAGCCCCAGCATTTT.